Sequencing of this T cell receptor (beta chain) was carried out in a study of graft-versus-host responses after intestinal transplantation. Study overall: Induction using anti-thymocyte globulin, followed by tacrolimus and steroids for approximately 3 years, was given to all recipients. Study-level findings and limits: Subjects displaying graft-donor T cell macrochimerism possessed elevated graft-versus-host to host-versus-graft clonal ratios inside allografts. Early after transplant, HvG clones declined as circulating GvH clones peaked.

Trimming cost V 2 bases and J 1 base; bases outside gene matches: 5. The CDR3 covers 15 residues. The germline CDR1 and CDR2 sequences are MNHNY and SVGAGI (reference sequence). Clones were read by immunoSEQ multiplex PCR, and TCRdb kept only the in-frame ones, dropping some. The profile shows tens of thousands of clones, approximately 90% of them singletons. About this clone itself: Its specificity is unknown.

The specimen was unstimulated CD8+ T cells sorted from spleen or lymph node cells, collected before transplant. This TCR was recovered from a human donor who was the organ donor for an intestinal transplant. The chain joins TRBV6-6 to TRBJ2-7, with 7 nucleotides matching TRBD1. The CDR3 bases are TGTGCCAGCAGTTACAGACAGGGAGAGTCCTACGAGCAGTACTTC. Translating gives CASSYRQGESYEQYF.